Detailed here is one TCR beta chain. No cognate antigen has been identified for it. Base qualities are not recorded, but no much larger clone differs from it by a single base. Whole blood was collected in K2EDTA tubes by collaborating institutions according to the institutions' own protocols. Collaborator samples were shipped for TCRbeta analysis as frozen whole blood, isolated PBMCs, or DNA extracted from either sample type. TCRbeta CDR3 regions were amplified from genomic DNA using the immunoSEQ Assay, a bias-controlled multiplex PCR. The authors' pipeline ran thus. Nucleated cell counts per sample were estimated from amplification of reference gene primers within the assay. Sequence reads were collapsed and filtered to measure the absolute abundance of every unique TCRbeta CDR3 rearrangement. For each sample, productive Simpson clonality was calculated as the square root of Simpson's diversity index over productive rearrangements. Sourced from immuneACCESS, this table was stored by TCRdb with only in-frame sequences that have V and J called. A share of the clones is absent; for the studies checked, an unresolved V gene accounts for under half, and the remainder has no known explanation. That table gives V, J and clone size, and the DNA gave D and trimming. The sample contains hundreds of thousands of clones, about 80% of them found a single time. The ten biggest clones cover under 2% of the sample.

This sample was taken from a study of blood T cell repertoires in COVID-19 (dated by TCRdb to between 2020 and 2021). For the wider study: Samples from collaborators originated in the United States, Italy and Spain and spanned both the acute and convalescent phases of COVID-19. The material from the prospective study consisted of cDNA or gDNA derived from T cells, B-cell-depleted T cells, or PBMCs. Subjects who had been exposed to COVID-19, were actively infected with it, or had recovered from it provided the deeply sampled blood TCRbeta repertoires that made up the dataset. The repertoires were released in a freely available public database intended as a resource for research on the immune response to SARS-CoV-2. The samples were drawn from two sources: the first 160 participants of the ongoing ImmuneRACE study, and 1,200 or so subjects contributed by 6 global collaborators. The sample metadata nearly always contained a de-identified subject ID, COVID-19 status, age in years and sex. Where HLA class I and class II types were available, the types were taken from metadata supplied by the sample provider, not from assay-based typing.

The V end gives up 4 bases and the J end 0 bases, leaving 8 bases in the junction not matched to a gene. As encoded in the germline V gene, CDR1 is MNHEY while CDR2 is SVGEGT. The CDR3, from cysteine to phenylalanine, totals 16 residues. Only CDR3 DNA remains: 48 bases, in frame from the first base. Results and caveats for the whole study, not just this receptor: The amount of clinical and demographic metadata varied by source and participant and was provided uncurated.

Source material: peripheral blood. This sequence originates from a woman of 80 years or more with acute or convalescent COVID-19. In this chain, TRBV6-2 or TRBV6-3 is recombined with TRBJ2-7; 8 junctional bases match TRBD2. The CDR3 region: CASSSLRSGSSYEQYF. The bases read TGTGCCAGCAGTTCCCTCCGAAGCGGGAGCTCCTACGAGCAGTACTTC.